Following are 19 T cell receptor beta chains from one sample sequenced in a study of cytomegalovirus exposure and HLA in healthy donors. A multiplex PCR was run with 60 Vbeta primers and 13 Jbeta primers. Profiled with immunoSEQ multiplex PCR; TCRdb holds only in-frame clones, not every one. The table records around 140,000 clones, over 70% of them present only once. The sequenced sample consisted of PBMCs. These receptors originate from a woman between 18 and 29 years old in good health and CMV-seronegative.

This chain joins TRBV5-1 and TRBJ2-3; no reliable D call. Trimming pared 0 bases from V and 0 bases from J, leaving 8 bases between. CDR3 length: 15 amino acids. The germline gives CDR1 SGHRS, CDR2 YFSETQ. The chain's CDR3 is CASSLASRSTDTQYF. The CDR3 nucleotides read TGCGCCAGCAGCTTGGCCTCGCGGAGCACAGATACGCAGTATTTT. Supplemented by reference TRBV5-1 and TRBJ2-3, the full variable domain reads KAGVTQTPRYLIKTRGQQVTLSCSPISGHRSVSWYQQTPGQGLQFLFEYFSETQRNKGNFPGRFSGRQFSNSRSEMNVSTLELGDSALYLCASSLASRSTDTQYFGPGTRLTVL.

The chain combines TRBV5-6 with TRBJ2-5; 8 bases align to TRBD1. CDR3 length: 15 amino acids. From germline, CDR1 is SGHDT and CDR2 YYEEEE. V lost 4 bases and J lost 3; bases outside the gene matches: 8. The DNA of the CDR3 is TGTGCCAGCAGCCCCGGACAGGGATCAGAAGAGACCCAGTACTTC. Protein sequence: CASSPGQGSEETQYF.

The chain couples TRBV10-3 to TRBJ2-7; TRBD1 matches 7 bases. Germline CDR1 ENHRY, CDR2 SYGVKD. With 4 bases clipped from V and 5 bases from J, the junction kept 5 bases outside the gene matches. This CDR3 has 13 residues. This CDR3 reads CAISGQGEHEQYF. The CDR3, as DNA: TGTGCCATCAGTGGTCAGGGGGAACACGAGCAGTACTTC.

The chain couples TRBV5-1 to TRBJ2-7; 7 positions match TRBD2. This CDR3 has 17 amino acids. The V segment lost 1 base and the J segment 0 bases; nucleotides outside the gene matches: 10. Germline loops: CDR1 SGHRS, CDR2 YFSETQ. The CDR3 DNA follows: TGCGCCAGCAGCTTGCAACCGGCGGGGGACTTCTCCTACGAGCAGTACTTC. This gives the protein CASSLQPAGDFSYEQYF.

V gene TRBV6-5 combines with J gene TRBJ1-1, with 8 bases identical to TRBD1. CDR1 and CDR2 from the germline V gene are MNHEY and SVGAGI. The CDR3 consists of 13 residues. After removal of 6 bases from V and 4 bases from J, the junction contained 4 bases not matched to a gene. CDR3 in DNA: TGTGCCAGCAGCATGACAGGGGTCACTGAAGCTTTCTTT. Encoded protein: CASSMTGVTEAFF.

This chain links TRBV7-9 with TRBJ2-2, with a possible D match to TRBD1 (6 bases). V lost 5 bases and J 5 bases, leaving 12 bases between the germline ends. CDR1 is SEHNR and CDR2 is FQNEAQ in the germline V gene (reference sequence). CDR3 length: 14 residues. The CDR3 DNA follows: TGTGCCAGCAGCACCACAGGGCCGACCGGGGAGCTGTTTTTT. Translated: CASSTTGPTGELFF.

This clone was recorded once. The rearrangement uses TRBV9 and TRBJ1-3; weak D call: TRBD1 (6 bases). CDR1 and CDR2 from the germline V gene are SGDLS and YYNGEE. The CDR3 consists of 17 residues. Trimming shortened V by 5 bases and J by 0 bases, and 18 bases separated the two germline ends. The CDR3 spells CASSRGGGGPSGNTIYF. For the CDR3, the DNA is TGTGCCAGCAGTCGAGGGGGTGGCGGCCCCTCTGGAAACACCATATATTTT.

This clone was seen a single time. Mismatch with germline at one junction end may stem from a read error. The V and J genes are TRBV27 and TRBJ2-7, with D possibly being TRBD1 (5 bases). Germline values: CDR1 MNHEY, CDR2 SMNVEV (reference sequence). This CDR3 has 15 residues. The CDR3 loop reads CTSSLSIQGPYEQYF. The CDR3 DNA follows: TGTACCAGCAGTTTATCGATTCAGGGCCCCTACGAGCAGTACTTC.

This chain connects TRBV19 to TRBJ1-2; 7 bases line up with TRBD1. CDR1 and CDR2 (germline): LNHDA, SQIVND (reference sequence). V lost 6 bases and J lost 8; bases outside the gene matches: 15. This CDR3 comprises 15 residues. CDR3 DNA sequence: TGTGCCAGTAGAAATCAGGGGGTTCGAGGGCGAGGCTACACCTTC. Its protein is CASRNQGVRGRGYTF. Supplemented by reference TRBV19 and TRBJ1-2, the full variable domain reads DGGITQSPKYLFRKEGQNVTLSCEQNLNHDAMYWYRQDPGQGLRLIYYSQIVNDFQKGDIAEGYSVSREKKESFPLTVTSAQKNPTAFYLCASRNQGVRGRGYTFGSGTRLTVV.

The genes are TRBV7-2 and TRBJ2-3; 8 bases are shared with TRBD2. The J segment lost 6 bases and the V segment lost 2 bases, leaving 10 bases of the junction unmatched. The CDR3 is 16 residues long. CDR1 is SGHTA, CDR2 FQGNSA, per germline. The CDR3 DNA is TGTGCCAGCAGCTTAAGGAGCGGGAGCGGCAGGGATACGCAGTATTTT. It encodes CASSLRSGSGRDTQYF.

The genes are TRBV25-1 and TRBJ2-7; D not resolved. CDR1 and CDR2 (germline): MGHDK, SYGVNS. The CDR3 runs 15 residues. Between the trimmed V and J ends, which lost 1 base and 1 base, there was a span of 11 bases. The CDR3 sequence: CASSEFGDLSYEQYF. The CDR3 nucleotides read TGTGCCAGCAGTGAATTCGGAGACTTGTCCTACGAGCAGTACTTC.

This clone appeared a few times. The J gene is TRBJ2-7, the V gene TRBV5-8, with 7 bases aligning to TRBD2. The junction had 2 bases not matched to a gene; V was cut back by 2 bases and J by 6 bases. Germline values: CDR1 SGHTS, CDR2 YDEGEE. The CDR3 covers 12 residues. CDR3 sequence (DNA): TGTGCCAGCAGCTTCCCGGGGGGCGAGCAGTACTTC. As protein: CASSFPGGEQYF.

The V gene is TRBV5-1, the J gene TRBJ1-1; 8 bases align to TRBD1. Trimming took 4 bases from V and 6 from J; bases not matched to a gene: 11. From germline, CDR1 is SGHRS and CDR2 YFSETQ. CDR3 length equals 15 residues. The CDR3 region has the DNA TGCGCCAGCAGCGAGTACAGGGGGGGCCCCTCTGAAGCTTTCTTT. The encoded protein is CASSEYRGGPSEAFF.

CDR3 nucleotides: TGCAGCGTTGCGCAAGGGGCCAGGGGCACTGAAGCTTTCTTT. Residues: CSVAQGARGTEAFF. The chain combines TRBV29-1 with TRBJ1-1, with D tentatively TRBD1 (6 bases). Per the germline V gene, CDR1 is SQVTM and CDR2 is ANQGSEA. There are 14 residues in the CDR3. Trimming removed 4 bases from V and 4 bases from J, with 16 bases in between.

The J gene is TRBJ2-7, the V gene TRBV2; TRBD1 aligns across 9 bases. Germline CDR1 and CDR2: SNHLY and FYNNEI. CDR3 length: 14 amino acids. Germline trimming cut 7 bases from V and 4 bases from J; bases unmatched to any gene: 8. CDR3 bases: TGTGCCAGCAATGCCGGGACAGGGAGTTACGAGCAGTACTTC. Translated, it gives CASNAGTGSYEQYF.

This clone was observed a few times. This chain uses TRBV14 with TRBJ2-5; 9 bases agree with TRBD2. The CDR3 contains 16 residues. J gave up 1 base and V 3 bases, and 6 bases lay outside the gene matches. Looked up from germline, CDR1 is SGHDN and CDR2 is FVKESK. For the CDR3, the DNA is TGTGCCAGCAGCCAGGGTCGTAGCGGGAGCCAAGAGACCCAGTACTTC. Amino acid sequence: CASSQGRSGSQETQYF. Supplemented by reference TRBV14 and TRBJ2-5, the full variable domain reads EAGVTQFPSHSVIEKGQTVTLRCDPISGHDNLYWYRRVMGKEIKFLLHFVKESKQDESGMPNNRFLAERTGGTYSTLKVQPAELEDSGVYFCASSQGRSGSQETQYFGPGTRLLVL.

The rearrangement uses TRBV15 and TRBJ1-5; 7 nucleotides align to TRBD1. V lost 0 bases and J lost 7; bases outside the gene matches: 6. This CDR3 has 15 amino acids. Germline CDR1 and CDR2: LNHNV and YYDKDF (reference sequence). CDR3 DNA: TGTGCCACCAGCAGAGATTTGCAGGGGGAACAGCCCCAGCATTTT. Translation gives CATSRDLQGEQPQHF.

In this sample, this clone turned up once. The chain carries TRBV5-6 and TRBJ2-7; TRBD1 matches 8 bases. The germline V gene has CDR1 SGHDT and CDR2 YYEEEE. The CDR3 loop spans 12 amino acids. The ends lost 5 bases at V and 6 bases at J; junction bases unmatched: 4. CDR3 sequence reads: CASSLQGGEQYF. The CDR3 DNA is TGTGCCAGCAGTTTACAGGGGGGCGAGCAGTACTTC.

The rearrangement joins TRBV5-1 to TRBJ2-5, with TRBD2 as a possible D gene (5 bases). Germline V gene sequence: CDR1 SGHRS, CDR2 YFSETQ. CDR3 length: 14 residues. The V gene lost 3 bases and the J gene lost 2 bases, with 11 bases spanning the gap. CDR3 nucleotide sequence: TGCGCCAGCAGCTCAAGCGGAAGACAAGAGACCCAGTACTTC. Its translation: CASSSSGRQETQYF.